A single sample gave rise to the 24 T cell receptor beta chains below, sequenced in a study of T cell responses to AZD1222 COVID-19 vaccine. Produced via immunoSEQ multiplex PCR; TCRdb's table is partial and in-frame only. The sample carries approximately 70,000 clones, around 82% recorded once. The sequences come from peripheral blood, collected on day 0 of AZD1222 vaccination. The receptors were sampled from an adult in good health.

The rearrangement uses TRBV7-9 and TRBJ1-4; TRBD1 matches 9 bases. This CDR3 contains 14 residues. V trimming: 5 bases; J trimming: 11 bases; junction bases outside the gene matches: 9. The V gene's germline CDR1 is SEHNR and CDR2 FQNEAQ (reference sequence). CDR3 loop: CASSTWTGEGKLFF. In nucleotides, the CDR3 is TGTGCCAGCAGCACCTGGACAGGGGAGGGGAAACTGTTTTTT.

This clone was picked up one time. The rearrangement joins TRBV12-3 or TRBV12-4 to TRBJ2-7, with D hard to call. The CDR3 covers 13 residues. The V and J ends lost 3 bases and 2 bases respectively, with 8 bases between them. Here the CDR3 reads CASSFASTYEQYF. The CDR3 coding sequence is TGTGCCAGCAGTTTCGCGTCAACCTACGAGCAGTACTTC.

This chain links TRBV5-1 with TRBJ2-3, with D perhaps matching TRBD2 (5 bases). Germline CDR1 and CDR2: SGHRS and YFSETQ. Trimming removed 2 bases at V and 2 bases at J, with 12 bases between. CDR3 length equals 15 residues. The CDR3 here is CASSFGGLITDTQYF. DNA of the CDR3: TGCGCCAGCAGCTTTGGCGGGCTTATCACAGATACGCAGTATTTT.

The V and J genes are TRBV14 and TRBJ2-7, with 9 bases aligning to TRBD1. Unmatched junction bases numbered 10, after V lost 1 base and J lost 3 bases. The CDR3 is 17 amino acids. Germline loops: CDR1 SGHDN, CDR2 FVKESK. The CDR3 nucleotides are TGTGCCAGCAGCCAAGTTTTCCAGACAGGGGGAGGCTACGAGCAGTACTTC. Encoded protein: CASSQVFQTGGGYEQYF.

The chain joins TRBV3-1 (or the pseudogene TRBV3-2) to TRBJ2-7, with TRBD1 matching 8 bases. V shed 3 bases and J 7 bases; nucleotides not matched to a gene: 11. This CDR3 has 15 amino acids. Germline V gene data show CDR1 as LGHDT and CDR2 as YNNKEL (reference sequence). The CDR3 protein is CASSHRQGRGEEQYF. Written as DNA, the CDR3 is TGTGCCAGCAGCCACCGACAGGGGCGGGGTGAAGAGCAGTACTTC.

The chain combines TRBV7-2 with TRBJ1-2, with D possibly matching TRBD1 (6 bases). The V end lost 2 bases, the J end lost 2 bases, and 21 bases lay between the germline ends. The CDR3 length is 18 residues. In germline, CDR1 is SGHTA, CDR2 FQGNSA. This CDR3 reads CASSLSDPRQALNYGYTF. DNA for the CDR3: TGTGCCAGCAGCTTATCCGATCCTAGACAGGCCTTGAACTATGGCTACACCTTC.

This CDR3 reads CASSPTGGFSTGELFF. The CDR3, as DNA: TGTGCCAGCAGCCCTACAGGGGGCTTCAGTACCGGGGAGCTGTTTTTT. V and J are TRBV7-9 and TRBJ2-2; 9 positions match TRBD1. CDR1 is SEHNR and CDR2 is FQNEAQ in the germline V gene (reference sequence). The CDR3 spans 16 residues. Trimming cost V 5 bases and J 5 bases; bases outside gene matches: 9.

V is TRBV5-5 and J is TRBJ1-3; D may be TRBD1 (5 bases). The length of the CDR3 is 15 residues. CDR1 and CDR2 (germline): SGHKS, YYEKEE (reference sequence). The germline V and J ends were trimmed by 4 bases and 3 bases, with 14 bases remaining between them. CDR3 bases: TGTGCCAGCAGCACTGGGGGAAAAGGTGGAAACACCATATATTTT. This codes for CASSTGGKGGNTIYF. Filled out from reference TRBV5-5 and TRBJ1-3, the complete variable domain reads DAGVTQSPTHLIKTRGQQVTLRCSPISGHKSVSWYQQVLGQGPQFIFQYYEKEERGRGNFPDRFSARQFPNYSSELNVNALLLGDSALYLCASSTGGKGGNTIYFGEGSWLTVV.

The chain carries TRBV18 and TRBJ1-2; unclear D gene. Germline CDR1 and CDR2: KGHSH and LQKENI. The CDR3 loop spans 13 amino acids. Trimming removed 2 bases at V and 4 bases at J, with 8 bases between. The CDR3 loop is CASSPSQSYGYTF. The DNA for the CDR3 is TGTGCCAGCTCACCAAGTCAGAGCTATGGCTACACCTTC.

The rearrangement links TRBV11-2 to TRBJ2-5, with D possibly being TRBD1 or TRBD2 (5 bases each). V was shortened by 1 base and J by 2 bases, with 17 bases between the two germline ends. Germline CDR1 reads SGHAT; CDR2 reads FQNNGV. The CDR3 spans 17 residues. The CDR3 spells CASSLGTNRGLQETQYF. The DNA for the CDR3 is TGTGCCAGCAGCTTAGGGACGAACCGGGGCCTACAAGAGACCCAGTACTTC.

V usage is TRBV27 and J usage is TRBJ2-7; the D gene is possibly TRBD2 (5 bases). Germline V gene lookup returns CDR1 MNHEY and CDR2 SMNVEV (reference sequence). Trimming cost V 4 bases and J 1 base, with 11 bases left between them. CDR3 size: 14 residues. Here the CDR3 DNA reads TGTGCCAGCAGTTCCGACTACTCATCCTACGAGCAGTACTTC. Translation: CASSSDYSSYEQYF.

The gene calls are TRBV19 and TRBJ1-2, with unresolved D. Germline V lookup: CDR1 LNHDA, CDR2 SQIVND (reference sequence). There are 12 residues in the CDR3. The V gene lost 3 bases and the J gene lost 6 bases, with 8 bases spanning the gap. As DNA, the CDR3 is TGTGCCAGTAGTATGGCCCGGGATGGCTACACCTTC. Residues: CASSMARDGYTF.

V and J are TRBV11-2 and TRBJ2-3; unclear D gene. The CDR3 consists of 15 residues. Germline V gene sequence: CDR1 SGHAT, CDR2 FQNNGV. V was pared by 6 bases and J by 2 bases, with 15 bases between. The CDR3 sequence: CASSLFSIDTDTQYF. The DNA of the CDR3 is TGTGCCAGCAGTCTCTTTAGCATCGACACAGATACGCAGTATTTT.

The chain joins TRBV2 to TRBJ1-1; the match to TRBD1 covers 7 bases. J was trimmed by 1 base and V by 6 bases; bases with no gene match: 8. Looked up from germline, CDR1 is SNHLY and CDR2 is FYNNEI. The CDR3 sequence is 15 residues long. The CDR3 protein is CASSKESGGNTEAFF. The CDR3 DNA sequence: TGTGCCAGCAGCAAGGAGTCAGGGGGGAACACTGAAGCTTTCTTT.

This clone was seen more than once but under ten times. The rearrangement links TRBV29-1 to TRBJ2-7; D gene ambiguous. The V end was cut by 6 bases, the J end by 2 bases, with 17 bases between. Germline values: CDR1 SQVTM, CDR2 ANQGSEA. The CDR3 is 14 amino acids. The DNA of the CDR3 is TGCAGCGTGGAAAAGGACGGAAGGCCCTACGAGCAGTACTTC. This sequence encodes CSVEKDGRPYEQYF.

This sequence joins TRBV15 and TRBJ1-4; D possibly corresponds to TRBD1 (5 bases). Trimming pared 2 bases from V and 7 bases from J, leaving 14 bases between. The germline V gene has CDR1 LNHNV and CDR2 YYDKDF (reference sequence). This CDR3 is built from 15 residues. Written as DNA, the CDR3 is TGTGCCACCAGCAGACGAGGACACGGGGTTGAAAAACTGTTTTTT. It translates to CATSRRGHGVEKLFF.

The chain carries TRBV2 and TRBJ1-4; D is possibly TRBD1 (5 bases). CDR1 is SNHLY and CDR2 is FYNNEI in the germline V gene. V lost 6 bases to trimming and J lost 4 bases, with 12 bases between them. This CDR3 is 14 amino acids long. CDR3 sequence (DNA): TGTGCCAGCAGAGCGGGACGGAATAATGAAAAACTGTTTTTT. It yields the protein CASRAGRNNEKLFF.

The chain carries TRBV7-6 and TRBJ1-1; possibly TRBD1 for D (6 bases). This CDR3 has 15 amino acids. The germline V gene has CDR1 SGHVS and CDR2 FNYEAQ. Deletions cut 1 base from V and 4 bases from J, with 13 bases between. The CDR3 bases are TGTGCCAGCAGCTTAGGCCCAGGGGCGGGCACTGAAGCTTTCTTT. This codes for CASSLGPGAGTEAFF. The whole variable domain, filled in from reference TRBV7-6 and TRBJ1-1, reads GAGVSQSPRYKVTKRGQDVALRCDPISGHVSLYWYRQALGQGPEFLTYFNYEAQQDKSGLPNDRFSAERPEGSISTLTIQRTEQRDSAMYRCASSLGPGAGTEAFFGQGTRLTVV.

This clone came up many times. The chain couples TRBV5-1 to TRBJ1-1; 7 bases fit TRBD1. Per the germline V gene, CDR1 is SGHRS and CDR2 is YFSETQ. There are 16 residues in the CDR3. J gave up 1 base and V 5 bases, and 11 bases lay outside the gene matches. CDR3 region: CASSTGDHRANTEAFF. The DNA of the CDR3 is TGCGCCAGCAGTACAGGGGACCATAGGGCGAACACTGAAGCTTTCTTT.

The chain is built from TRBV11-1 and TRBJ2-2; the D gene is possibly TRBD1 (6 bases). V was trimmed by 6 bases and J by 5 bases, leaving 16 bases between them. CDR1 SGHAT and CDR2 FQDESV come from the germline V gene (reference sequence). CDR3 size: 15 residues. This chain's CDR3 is CASRRAGVGTGELFF. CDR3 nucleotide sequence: TGTGCCAGCAGACGAGCAGGGGTAGGGACCGGGGAGCTGTTTTTT.

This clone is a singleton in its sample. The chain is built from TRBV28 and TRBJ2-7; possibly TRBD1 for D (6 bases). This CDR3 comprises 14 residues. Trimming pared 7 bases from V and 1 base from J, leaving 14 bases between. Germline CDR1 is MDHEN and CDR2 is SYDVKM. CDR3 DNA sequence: TGTGCCAGCACCCCTCAGGGGACATCCTACGAGCAGTACTTC. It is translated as CASTPQGTSYEQYF.

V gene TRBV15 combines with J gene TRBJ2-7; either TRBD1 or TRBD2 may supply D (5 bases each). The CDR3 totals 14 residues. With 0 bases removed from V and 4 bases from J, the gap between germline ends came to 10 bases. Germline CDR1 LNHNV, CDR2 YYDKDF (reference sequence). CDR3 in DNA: TGTGCCACCAGCAGAGATCTGGGGGAGTACGAGCAGTACTTC. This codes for CATSRDLGEYEQYF.

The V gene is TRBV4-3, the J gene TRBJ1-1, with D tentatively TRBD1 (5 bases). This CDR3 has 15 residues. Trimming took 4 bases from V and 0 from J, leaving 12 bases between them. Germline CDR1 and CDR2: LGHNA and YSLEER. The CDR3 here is CASSPRGGMNTEAFF. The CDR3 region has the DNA TGCGCCAGCAGCCCTCGGGGGGGAATGAACACTGAAGCTTTCTTT.

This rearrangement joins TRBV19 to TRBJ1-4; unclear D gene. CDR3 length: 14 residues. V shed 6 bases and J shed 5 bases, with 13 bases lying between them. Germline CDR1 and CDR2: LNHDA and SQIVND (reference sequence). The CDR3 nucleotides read TGTGCCAGTAGCCCGGGTTTAAGGAATGAAAAACTGTTTTTT. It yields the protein CASSPGLRNEKLFF.